The 13 T cell receptor beta chains reported below all come from one sample, sequenced in a study of CD8+ T cells in alopecia areata. The authors extracted RNA and reverse transcribed it into cDNA as the sequencing template. Only in-frame clones appear in the TCRdb table, and some are missing; sequencing was by immunoSEQ multiplex PCR. The sample lists about 69,000 clones; approximately 58% were seen once. The sequencing here drew on CD8+ T cells sorted from blood, taken at week 0. These receptors were obtained from a human donor with alopecia areata.

The genes are TRBV7-9 and TRBJ2-5, with D unclear. Germline V lookup: CDR1 SEHNR, CDR2 FQNEAQ (reference sequence). The CDR3 sequence is 13 residues long. Trimming cost V 5 bases and J 5 bases, with 12 bases left between them. In DNA, the CDR3 is TGTGCCAGCAGCCCAGCCCTAAGGGAGACCCAGTACTTC. This encodes CASSPALRETQYF.

The CDR3 DNA reads TGTGCCAGCAGTTTATTGGCAGTTCGAGCCTACAATGAGCAGTTCTTC. Amino acids: CASSLLAVRAYNEQFF. V usage is TRBV27 and J usage is TRBJ2-1, with D unresolved. V was pared by 1 base and J by 2 bases, with 12 bases between. The CDR3 covers 16 residues. Germline CDR1 reads MNHEY; CDR2 reads SMNVEV (reference sequence).

The chain recombines TRBV6-5 with TRBJ2-7, with D possibly being TRBD1 or TRBD2 (5 bases each). V lost 1 base and J lost 5, with 9 bases in between. Germline values: CDR1 MNHEY, CDR2 SVGAGI. This CDR3 is built from 13 residues. The CDR3 is CASSYYLGDEQYF. The CDR3 bases are TGTGCCAGCAGTTACTATCTGGGGGACGAGCAGTACTTC.

The rearrangement links TRBV30 to TRBJ2-7, with TRBD1 as a possible D gene (6 bases). Trimming left V 5 bases short and J 6 bases short, with 17 bases between. CDR1 is GTSNPN and CDR2 is SVGIG in the germline V gene (reference sequence). The CDR3 loop spans 13 amino acids. CDR3 in DNA: TGTGCCTGGGAAGGACAGCGGACCTTCGAGCAGTACTTC. It encodes CAWEGQRTFEQYF.

The chain has TRBV29-1 and TRBJ2-5; no firm D call. Trimming cost V 5 bases and J 0 bases, with 10 bases left between them. This CDR3 has 13 residues. Germline-derived CDR1 and CDR2 are SQVTM and ANQGSEA. The CDR3 here is CSVLHLYQETQYF. CDR3 in DNA: TGCAGCGTTCTCCATCTGTACCAAGAGACCCAGTACTTC.

The chain joins TRBV5-1 to TRBJ2-7; D is uncertain. Trimming pared 3 bases from V and 3 bases from J, leaving 10 bases between. Germline V gene data show CDR1 as SGHRS and CDR2 as YFSETQ. The CDR3 length is 13 residues. The CDR3 loop is CASSSMDGYEQYF. DNA of the CDR3: TGCGCCAGCAGCTCGATGGACGGCTACGAGCAGTACTTC. Using reference TRBV5-1 and TRBJ2-7 for the parts outside the CDR3, the full variable domain is KAGVTQTPRYLIKTRGQQVTLSCSPISGHRSVSWYQQTPGQGLQFLFEYFSETQRNKGNFPGRFSGRQFSNSRSEMNVSTLELGDSALYLCASSSMDGYEQYFGPGTRLTVT.

The rearrangement joins TRBV7-9 to TRBJ2-2; D is undetermined. CDR3 size: 16 residues. Germline V CDR1 and CDR2: SEHNR, FQNEAQ (reference sequence). Trimming stripped 1 base from V and 2 bases from J, with 11 bases between. The CDR3 protein is CASSLGTFENTGELFF. In DNA, the CDR3 is TGTGCCAGCAGCTTAGGCACGTTCGAAAACACCGGGGAGCTGTTTTTT.

V and J are TRBV5-1 and TRBJ1-1; no reliable D call. V shed 2 bases and J shed 2 bases, with 13 bases lying between them. Germline CDR1 SGHRS, CDR2 YFSETQ. The CDR3 loop spans 15 amino acids. The CDR3 spells CASSFRGEGNTEAFF. As DNA, the CDR3 is TGCGCCAGCAGCTTCAGAGGTGAGGGCAACACTGAAGCTTTCTTT. Using reference TRBV5-1 and TRBJ1-1 for the parts outside the CDR3, the full variable domain is KAGVTQTPRYLIKTRGQQVTLSCSPISGHRSVSWYQQTPGQGLQFLFEYFSETQRNKGNFPGRFSGRQFSNSRSEMNVSTLELGDSALYLCASSFRGEGNTEAFFGQGTRLTVV.

The CDR3 sequence: CASSQATSYEQYF. CDR3 in DNA: TGCGCCAGCAGCCAGGCAACTAGCTACGAGCAGTACTTC. The chain employs TRBV4-3 and TRBJ2-7, with a weak D call TRBD2 (5 bases). Per the germline V gene, CDR1 is LGHNA and CDR2 is YSLEER. The V end was cut by 3 bases, the J end by 3 bases, with 9 bases between. The CDR3 runs to 13 residues.

CDR3: CAPSGPGLAGSYNEQFF. CDR3 sequence (DNA): TGTGCCCCCTCCGGCCCTGGACTAGCGGGTAGCTACAATGAGCAGTTCTTC. V is TRBV30 and J is TRBJ2-1, with TRBD2 identical over 11 bases. This CDR3 is 17 amino acids long. CDR1 is GTSNPN and CDR2 is SVGIG in the germline V gene (reference sequence). V lost 8 bases, J lost 3 bases, and 15 bases stayed unmatched.

The chain employs TRBV4-3 and TRBJ2-7; 13 nucleotides agree with TRBD2. V trimming: 4 bases; J trimming: 5 bases; junction bases outside the gene matches: 2. CDR1 and CDR2 (germline): LGHNA, YSLEER. This CDR3 has 14 amino acids. The CDR3 DNA reads as TGCGCCAGCAGCCTCGGACTAGCGGGAGACGAGCAGTACTTC. It specifies CASSLGLAGDEQYF.

This clone was seen a single time. This sequence joins TRBV9 and TRBJ2-1; D possibly corresponds to TRBD2 (7 bases). V was clipped by 0 bases and J by 4 bases, with 11 bases between them. The CDR3 contains 15 residues. Germline V gene sequence: CDR1 SGDLS, CDR2 YYNGEE. This CDR3 is CASSVGRGAYNEQFF. Here the CDR3 DNA reads TGTGCCAGCAGCGTAGGACGGGGGGCGTACAATGAGCAGTTCTTC. Filled out from reference TRBV9 and TRBJ2-1, the complete variable domain reads DSGVTQTPKHLITATGQRVTLRCSPRSGDLSVYWYQQSLDQGLQFLIQYYNGEERAKGNILERFSAQQFPDLHSELNLSSLELGDSALYFCASSVGRGAYNEQFFGPGTRLTVL.

The chain carries TRBV7-9 and TRBJ2-5; a weak D match, TRBD1 (5 bases). Germline-derived CDR1 and CDR2 are SEHNR and FQNEAQ (reference sequence). This CDR3 comprises 15 residues. The V gene lost 5 bases and the J gene lost 5 bases, with 18 bases spanning the gap. As DNA, the CDR3 is TGTGCCAGCAGCCTACCGGGCCCAGGGAAGGAGACCCAGTACTTC. It codes for CASSLPGPGKETQYF.